The present T cell receptor (beta chain) was sequenced within a study of T cell changes during pregnancy in multiple sclerosis. Assay used: immunoSEQ multiplex PCR; TCRdb lists only in-frame clones, some missing. The sample yields fewer than 45,000 clones, 85% to 95% seen once. The CDR3 loop spans 15 amino acids. Trimming pared 4 bases from V and 0 bases from J, leaving 9 bases between. Germline V lookup: CDR1 SGHVS, CDR2 FQNEAQ. Only one count was recorded for this clone. Source: CD4+ T cells from peripheral blood mononuclear cells, taken in the third trimester of pregnancy. The receptor's source is a female donor with multiple sclerosis, enrolled in a pregnancy study. V gene TRBV7-8 combines with J gene TRBJ1-4; D is possibly TRBD1 (6 bases). The CDR3 is CASSYRQATNEKLFF. In DNA form, the CDR3 reads TGTGCCAGCAGCTACCGACAGGCAACTAATGAAAAACTGTTTTTT. Looking up the rest from reference TRBV7-8 and TRBJ1-4 gives the full variable domain: GAGVSQSPRYKVAKRGQDVALRCDPISGHVSLFWYQQALGQGPEFLTYFQNEAQLDKSGLPSDRFFAERPEGSVSTLKIQRTQQEDSAVYLCASSYRQATNEKLFFGSGTQLSVL.